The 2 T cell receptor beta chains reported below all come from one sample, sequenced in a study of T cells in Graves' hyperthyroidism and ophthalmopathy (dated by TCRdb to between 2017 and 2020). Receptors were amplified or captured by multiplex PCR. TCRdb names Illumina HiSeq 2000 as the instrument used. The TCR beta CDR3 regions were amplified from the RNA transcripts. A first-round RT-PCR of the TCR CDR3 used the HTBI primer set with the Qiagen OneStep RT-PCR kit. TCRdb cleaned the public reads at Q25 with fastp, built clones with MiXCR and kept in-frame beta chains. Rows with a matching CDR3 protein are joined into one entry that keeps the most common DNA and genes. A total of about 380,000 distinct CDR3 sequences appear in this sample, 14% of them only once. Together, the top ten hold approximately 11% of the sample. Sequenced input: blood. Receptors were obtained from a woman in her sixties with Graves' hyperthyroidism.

The CDR3 nucleotides read TGCAGCGTTGCCCTCTCCGGGACTAGTACACAAGAGACCCAGTACTTC. Translated, it gives CSVALSGTSTQETQYF. The chain uses TRBV29-1 and TRBJ2-5, with 8 bases lining up with TRBD2. Per the germline V gene, CDR1 is SQVTM and CDR2 is ANQGSEA. CDR3 length equals 16 residues. With 4 bases clipped from V and 2 bases from J, the junction kept 12 bases outside the gene matches.

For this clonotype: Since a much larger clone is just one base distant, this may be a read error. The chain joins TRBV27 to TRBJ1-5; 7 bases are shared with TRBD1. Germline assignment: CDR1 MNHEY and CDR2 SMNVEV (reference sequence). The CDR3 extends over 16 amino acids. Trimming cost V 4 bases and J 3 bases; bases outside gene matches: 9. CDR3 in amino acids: CASSSRQGYDNQPQHF. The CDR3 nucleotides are TGTGCCAGCAGTTCCCGACAGGGCTATGACAATCAGCCCCAGCATTTT.